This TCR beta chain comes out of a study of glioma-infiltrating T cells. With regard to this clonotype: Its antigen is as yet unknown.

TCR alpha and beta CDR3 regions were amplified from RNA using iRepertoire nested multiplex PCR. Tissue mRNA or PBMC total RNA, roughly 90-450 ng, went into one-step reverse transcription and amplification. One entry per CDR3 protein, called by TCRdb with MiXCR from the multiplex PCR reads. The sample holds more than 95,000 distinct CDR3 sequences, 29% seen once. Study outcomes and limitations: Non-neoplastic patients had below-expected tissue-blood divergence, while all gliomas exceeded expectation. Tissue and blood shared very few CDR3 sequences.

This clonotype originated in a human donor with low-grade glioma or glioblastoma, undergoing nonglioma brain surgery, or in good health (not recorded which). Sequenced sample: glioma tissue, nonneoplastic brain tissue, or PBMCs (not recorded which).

The CDR3 is CASSHNDRGPQPQHF. The CDR3 DNA sequence: TGTGCCAGCAGTCACAACGACAGGGGTCCACAGCCCCAGCATTTT. The rearrangement uses TRBV6-2 or TRBV6-3 and TRBJ1-5; the match to TRBD1 covers 8 bases. The CDR3 contains 15 residues. V was pared by 5 bases and J by 7 bases, with 10 bases of the junction left unmatched. Germline CDR1 and CDR2: MNHEY and SVGEGT.